The 14 T cell receptor beta chains reported below all come from one sample, sequenced in a study of blood T cell repertoires in COVID-19. Profiling relied on immunoSEQ multiplex PCR, and the TCRdb table lists in-frame clones only, not all of them. The sample shows approximately 320,000 clones, roughly nine tenths of them seen only once. The sample consisted of peripheral blood. The receptors stem from a woman aged 25-40 years with COVID-19, enrolled during active disease.

The chain couples TRBV5-1 to TRBJ1-2, with TRBD1 identical over 9 bases. This CDR3 has 15 residues. Germline-derived CDR1 and CDR2 are SGHRS and YFSETQ. The J segment lost 2 bases and the V segment lost 7 bases, leaving 9 bases of the junction unmatched. The CDR3 sequence is CASARRQGVNYGYTF. The CDR3 nucleotides read TGCGCCAGCGCGCGAAGACAGGGGGTGAACTATGGCTACACCTTC.

This clone was seen only once. The rearrangement uses TRBV29-1 and TRBJ1-2; TRBD1 might be the D (6 bases). Germline CDR1 reads SQVTM; CDR2 reads ANQGSEA. The CDR3 is made up of 14 amino acids. Trimming shortened V by 7 bases and J by 4 bases, and 19 bases separated the two germline ends. CDR3 DNA sequence: TGCAGCGCGCCACAGGGCCCGCTTGGCTATGGCTACACCTTC. Protein: CSAPQGPLGYGYTF.

The rearrangement uses TRBV18 and TRBJ2-7; 10 nucleotides align to TRBD2. Losses at the gene ends were 3 bases for V and 2 bases for J; bases not matched to a gene: 7. Germline CDR1 KGHSH, CDR2 LQKENI. The CDR3 covers 16 residues. CDR3 in DNA: TGTGCCAGCTCACCCCTTAGCGGGGGGCGAACCTACGAGCAGTACTTC. Translating gives CASSPLSGGRTYEQYF.

V is TRBV25-1 and J is TRBJ2-3; TRBD2 matches 9 bases. CDR1 and CDR2 (germline): MGHDK, SYGVNS. This CDR3 region has 14 residues. Trimming cost V 6 bases and J 4 bases; bases outside gene matches: 5. CDR3 amino acids: CASRRAGGADTQYF. Here the CDR3 DNA reads TGTGCCAGCAGAAGAGCGGGAGGTGCAGATACGCAGTATTTT.

This rearrangement joins TRBV15 to TRBJ1-1; TRBD1 is a possible D gene (6 bases). Germline CDR1 LNHNV, CDR2 YYDKDF (reference sequence). The CDR3 runs 13 residues. V lost 5 bases and J lost 5, with 12 bases in between. The CDR3 DNA follows: TGTGCCACCAGCGTACAGGGTAAGACTGAAGCTTTCTTT. The encoded protein is CATSVQGKTEAFF.

The V and J genes are TRBV6-5 and TRBJ1-2; 7 nucleotides match TRBD1. The CDR3 consists of 13 residues. The trim removed 9 bases at V and 5 bases at J, leaving 9 bases unmatched. CDR1 and CDR2 from the germline V gene are MNHEY and SVGAGI. The CDR3: CASKDRPNYGYTF. The DNA for the CDR3 is TGTGCCAGTAAGGACAGGCCAAATTATGGCTACACCTTC.

The chain links TRBV2 to TRBJ2-2, with 7 bases matching TRBD1. J lost 3 bases, V lost 7 bases, and 2 bases had no gene match. Germline V lookup: CDR1 SNHLY, CDR2 FYNNEI. CDR3 length equals 13 residues. CDR3 loop: CASNRGYTGELFF. Here the CDR3 DNA reads TGTGCCAGCAACAGGGGCTACACCGGGGAGCTGTTTTTT.

The chain couples TRBV5-1 to TRBJ2-3, with TRBD1 matching over 8 bases. The J segment lost 7 bases and the V segment lost 4 bases, leaving 14 bases of the junction unmatched. The CDR3 has 16 amino acids. CDR1 and CDR2 from the germline V gene are SGHRS and YFSETQ. The CDR3 nucleotides read TGCGCCAGCAGCCCAGCAGGGGGCGTTCTGGAAAATACGCAGTATTTT. Its translation is CASSPAGGVLENTQYF.

This chain links TRBV3-1 (or the pseudogene TRBV3-2) with TRBJ2-7, with TRBD1 matching over 7 bases. The J segment lost 7 bases and the V segment lost 6 bases, leaving 9 bases of the junction unmatched. CDR1 LGHDT and CDR2 YNNKEL come from the germline V gene (reference sequence). This CDR3 region has 13 residues. The CDR3 DNA follows: TGTGCCAGCAGGGGGACAGCGCGTTTGGAGCAGTACTTC. The encoded protein is CASRGTARLEQYF.

This clone was picked up one time. This chain joins TRBV6-5 and TRBJ2-2, with a weak D call TRBD2 (5 bases). Germline loops: CDR1 MNHEY, CDR2 SVGAGI. V was clipped by 2 bases and J by 1 base, with 8 bases between them. There are 15 residues in the CDR3. For the CDR3, the DNA is TGTGCCAGCAGTTACAAACGGGGGAACACCGGGGAGCTGTTTTTT. Translated: CASSYKRGNTGELFF.

The CDR3 here is CASSQGERWNTEAFF. CDR3 bases: TGTGCCAGCAGCCAAGGCGAGCGTTGGAACACTGAAGCTTTCTTT. V and J are TRBV3-1 (or the pseudogene TRBV3-2) and TRBJ1-1; no clear D. Trimming took off 1 base at V and 1 base at J, with 10 bases between the two ends. The germline V gene has CDR1 LGHDT and CDR2 YNNKEL (reference sequence). The CDR3 loop spans 15 amino acids.

The chain recombines TRBV18 with TRBJ2-1, with a possible D match to TRBD1 (6 bases). Germline V CDR1 and CDR2: KGHSH, LQKENI. The CDR3 has 15 residues. V was pared by 4 bases and J by 0 bases, with 10 bases between. The DNA for the CDR3 is TGTGCCAGCTCACAAACCAGGGGCTCCTACAATGAGCAGTTCTTC. Translated, it gives CASSQTRGSYNEQFF.

The V gene is TRBV10-3, the J gene TRBJ2-1; D perhaps matches TRBD2 (5 bases). The CDR3 extends over 13 amino acids. The V and J ends lost 0 bases and 13 bases respectively, with 13 bases between them. Germline V gene lookup returns CDR1 ENHRY and CDR2 SYGVKD. CDR3 sequence reads: CAISESILRDQFF. CDR3 bases: TGTGCCATCAGTGAGTCGATCTTACGGGATCAGTTCTTC.

The rearrangement uses TRBV19 and TRBJ2-3; weak D call: TRBD1 (6 bases). The CDR3 is made up of 15 amino acids. Germline CDR1 reads LNHDA; CDR2 reads SQIVND (reference sequence). Trimming cost V 5 bases and J 1 base, with 13 bases left between them. Written as DNA, the CDR3 is TGTGCCAGTAGTTTGGGGGCAGGCCGCACAGATACGCAGTATTTT. Translated, it gives CASSLGAGRTDTQYF.